A selection of T cell receptor beta chains follows, all from one sample in a study of blood T cell repertoires in COVID-19. Sequencing was performed with immunoSEQ multiplex PCR; in TCRdb, only in-frame clones are kept and a portion is missing. Altogether 35,000 to 45,000 clones are present, about 88% being singletons, with the ten largest covering 12%. Specimen: peripheral blood. These receptors originate from a man between 60 and 75 years old with active COVID-19. The CDR3 runs from the conserved cysteine through the conserved F or W. The D gene is left open where the match is weak. Clone size appears in some rows only: once, few, many, or a class for an expanded clone.

J gene | CDR3 length | clone size | D gene | V gene | CDR3 DNA | CDR3 protein
TRBJ1-2 | 14 | once | TRBD1 | TRBV3-1/TRBV3-2 | TGTGCCAGCAGCCTAGACAGGGGGCACTATGGCTACACCTTC | CASSLDRGHYGYTF
TRBJ2-7 | 19 | . | . | TRBV21-1 | TGTGCCAGCAGCAAAACCGGGACAGGGGTCTTCCCCACACCCTACGAGCAGTACTTC | CASSKTGTGVFPTPYEQYF
TRBJ2-2 | 15 | . | . | TRBV10-3 | TGTGCCATCAGTGAAGGACATCCGAACACCGGGGAGCTGTTTTTT | CAISEGHPNTGELFF
TRBJ2-1 | 15 | few | . | TRBV18 | TGTGCCAGCTCACCGGTCCAGGGCTCCTACAATGAGCAGTTCTTC | CASSPVQGSYNEQFF
TRBJ2-7 | 14 | once | . | TRBV4-1 | TGCGCCAGCAGCCAAGATAGCACCTCCTACGAGCAGTACTTC | CASSQDSTSYEQYF
TRBJ2-1 | 14 | . | . | TRBV5-1 | TGCGCCAGCAGCTTCCGGGATTCCTACAATGAGCAGTTCTTC | CASSFRDSYNEQFF
TRBJ2-7 | 18 | . | TRBD2 | TRBV7-2 | TGTGCCAGCAGCTTACTATCTAGCGGGAGTTGGGGCTCCTACGAGCAGTACTTC | CASSLLSSGSWGSYEQYF
TRBJ2-1 | 15 | . | TRBD2 | TRBV7-3 | TGTGCCAGCAGCTTAGCACTAGCGGGAGCAAATGAGCAGTTCTTC | CASSLALAGANEQFF
TRBJ2-1 | 17 | . | TRBD2 | TRBV19 | TGTGCCAGTAGTGGACTAGCGCTATCGTACTCCTACAATGAGCAGTTCTTC | CASSGLALSYSYNEQFF
TRBJ1-5 | 13 | . | . | TRBV30 | TGTGCCTGGAGTGAAGGGGGAAATCAGCCCCAGCATTTT | CAWSEGGNQPQHF
TRBJ2-6 | 18 | . | TRBD2 | TRBV7-9 | TGTGCCAGCAGCTTACTGGCGGGAGAACCTCGTGGGGCCAACGTCCTGACTTTC | CASSLLAGEPRGANVLTF
TRBJ1-5 | 13 | . | . | TRBV20-1 | TGCAGTGCTAGTTCGGGAACAGTGCAGCCCCAGCATTTT | CSASSGTVQPQHF
TRBJ2-5 | 14 | . | TRBD1 | TRBV29-1 | TGCAGCGCCCGACAGGGGGTGATTCGTGAGACCCAGTACTTC | CSARQGVIRETQYF
TRBJ2-2 | 15 | . | . | TRBV6-1 | TGTGCCAGCAGTGATGCGACTTTCTATACCGGGGAGCTGTTTTTT | CASSDATFYTGELFF
TRBJ2-3 | 14 | . | . | TRBV14 | TGTGCCAGCAGCCAATTCTCGTTAACAGATACGCAGTATTTT | CASSQFSLTDTQYF
TRBJ1-5 | 15 | . | . | TRBV18 | TGTGCCAGCTCACCAGGCAGTTCACTAAATCAGCCCCAGCATTTT | CASSPGSSLNQPQHF